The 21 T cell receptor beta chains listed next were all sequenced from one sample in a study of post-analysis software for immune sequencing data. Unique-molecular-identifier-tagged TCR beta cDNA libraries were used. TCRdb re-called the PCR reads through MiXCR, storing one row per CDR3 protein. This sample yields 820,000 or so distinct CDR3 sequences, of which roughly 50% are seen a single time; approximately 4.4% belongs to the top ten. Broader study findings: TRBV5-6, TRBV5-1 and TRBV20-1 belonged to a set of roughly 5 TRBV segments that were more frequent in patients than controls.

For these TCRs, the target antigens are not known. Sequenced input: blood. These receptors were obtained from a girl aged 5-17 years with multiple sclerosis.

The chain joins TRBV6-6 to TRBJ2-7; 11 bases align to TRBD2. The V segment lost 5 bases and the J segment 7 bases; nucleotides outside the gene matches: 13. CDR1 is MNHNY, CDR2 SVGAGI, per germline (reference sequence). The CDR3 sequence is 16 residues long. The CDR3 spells CASSRLAGRTLREQYF. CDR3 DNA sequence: TGTGCCAGCAGTCGACTAGCGGGAAGAACCTTACGGGAGCAGTACTTC.

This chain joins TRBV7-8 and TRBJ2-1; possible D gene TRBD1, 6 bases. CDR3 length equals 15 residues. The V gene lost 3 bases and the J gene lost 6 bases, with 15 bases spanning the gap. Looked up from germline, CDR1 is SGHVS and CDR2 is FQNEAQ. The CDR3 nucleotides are TGTGCCAGCAGCTTCTCCTGGACAGCGCTCAATGAGCAGTTCTTC. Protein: CASSFSWTALNEQFF. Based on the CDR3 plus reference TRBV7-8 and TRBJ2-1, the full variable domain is GAGVSQSPRYKVAKRGQDVALRCDPISGHVSLFWYQQALGQGPEFLTYFQNEAQLDKSGLPSDRFFAERPEGSVSTLKIQRTQQEDSAVYLCASSFSWTALNEQFFGPGTRLTVL.

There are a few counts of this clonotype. The CDR3 DNA reads TGTGCCACCAGTGATTCCACGGCTTACAATGAGCAGTTCTTC. Amino acid sequence: CATSDSTAYNEQFF. The V and J genes are TRBV24-1 and TRBJ2-1; no definite D call. This CDR3 spans 14 amino acids. From germline, CDR1 is KGHDR and CDR2 SFDVKD. V was trimmed by 2 bases and J by 4 bases, leaving 8 bases between them.

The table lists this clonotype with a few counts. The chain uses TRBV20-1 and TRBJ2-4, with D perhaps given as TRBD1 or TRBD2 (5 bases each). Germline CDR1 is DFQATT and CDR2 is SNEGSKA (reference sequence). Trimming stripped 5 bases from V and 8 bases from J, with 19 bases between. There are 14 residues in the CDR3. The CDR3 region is CSAWHPAGADIQYF. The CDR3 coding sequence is TGCAGTGCTTGGCACCCGGCCGGGGCGGACATTCAGTACTTC.

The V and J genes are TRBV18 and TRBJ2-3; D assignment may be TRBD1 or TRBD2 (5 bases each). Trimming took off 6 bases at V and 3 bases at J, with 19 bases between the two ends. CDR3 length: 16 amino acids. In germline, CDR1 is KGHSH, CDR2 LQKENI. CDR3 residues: CASSATRQRGTDTQYF. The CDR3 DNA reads TGTGCCAGCTCCGCTACCAGACAGCGAGGGACAGATACGCAGTATTTT.

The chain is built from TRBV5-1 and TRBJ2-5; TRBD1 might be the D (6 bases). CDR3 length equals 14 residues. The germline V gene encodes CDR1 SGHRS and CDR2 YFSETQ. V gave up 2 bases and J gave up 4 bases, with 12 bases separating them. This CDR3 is CASSFGSGAETQYF. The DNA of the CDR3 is TGCGCCAGCAGCTTTGGGTCAGGGGCAGAGACCCAGTACTTC.

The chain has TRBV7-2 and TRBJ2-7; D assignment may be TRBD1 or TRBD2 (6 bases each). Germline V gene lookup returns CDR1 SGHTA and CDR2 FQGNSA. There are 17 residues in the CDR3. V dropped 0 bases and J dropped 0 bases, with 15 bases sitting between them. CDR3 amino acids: CASSLAVGGSISYEQYF. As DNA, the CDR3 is TGTGCCAGCAGCTTAGCGGTGGGGGGCTCTATCTCCTACGAGCAGTACTTC. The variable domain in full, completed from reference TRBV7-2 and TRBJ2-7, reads GAGVSQSPSNKVTEKGKDVELRCDPISGHTALYWYRQSLGQGLEFLIYFQGNSAPDKSGLPSDRFSAERTGGSVSTLTIQRTQQEDSAVYLCASSLAVGGSISYEQYFGPGTRLTVT.

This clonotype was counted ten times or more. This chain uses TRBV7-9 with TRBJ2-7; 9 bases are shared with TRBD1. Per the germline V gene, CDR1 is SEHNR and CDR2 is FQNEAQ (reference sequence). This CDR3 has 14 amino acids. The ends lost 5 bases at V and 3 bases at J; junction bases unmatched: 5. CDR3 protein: CASSDPGQGYEQYF. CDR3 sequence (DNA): TGTGCCAGCAGCGATCCGGGACAGGGCTACGAGCAGTACTTC.

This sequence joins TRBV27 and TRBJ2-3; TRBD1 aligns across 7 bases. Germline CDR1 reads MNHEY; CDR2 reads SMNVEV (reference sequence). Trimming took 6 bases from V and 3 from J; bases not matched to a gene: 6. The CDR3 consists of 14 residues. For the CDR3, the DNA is TGTGCCAGCAGATCGACAGGGAAGACAGATACGCAGTATTTT. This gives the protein CASRSTGKTDTQYF.

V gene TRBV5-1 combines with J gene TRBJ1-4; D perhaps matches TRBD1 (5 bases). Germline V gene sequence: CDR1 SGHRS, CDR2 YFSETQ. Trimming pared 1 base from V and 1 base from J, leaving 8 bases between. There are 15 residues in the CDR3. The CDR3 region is CASSLSTGTNEKLFF. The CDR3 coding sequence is TGCGCCAGCAGCTTGTCTACAGGAACTAATGAAAAACTGTTTTTT.

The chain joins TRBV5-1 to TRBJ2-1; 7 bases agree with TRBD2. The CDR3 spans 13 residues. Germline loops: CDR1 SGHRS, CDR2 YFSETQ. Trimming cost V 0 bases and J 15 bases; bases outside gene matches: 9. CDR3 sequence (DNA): TGCGCCAGCAGCTTGGCAAGGCGGGAGTTAATGTTCTTC. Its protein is CASSLARRELMFF.

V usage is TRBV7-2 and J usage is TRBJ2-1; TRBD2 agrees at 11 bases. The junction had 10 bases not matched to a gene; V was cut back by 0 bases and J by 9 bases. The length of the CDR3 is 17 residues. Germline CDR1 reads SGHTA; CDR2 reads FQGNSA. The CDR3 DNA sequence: TGTGCCAGCAGCTTAGCCGGCCGACTAGCGGGGTCCGGTGAGCAGTTCTTC. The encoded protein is CASSLAGRLAGSGEQFF.

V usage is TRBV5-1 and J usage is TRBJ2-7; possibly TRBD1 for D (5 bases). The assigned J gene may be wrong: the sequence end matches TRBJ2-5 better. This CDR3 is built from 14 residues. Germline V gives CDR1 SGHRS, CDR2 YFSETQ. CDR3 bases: TGCGCCAGCACCGGCAGGGCGAGTGGGGAGACCCAGTACTTC. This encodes CASTGRASGETQYF.

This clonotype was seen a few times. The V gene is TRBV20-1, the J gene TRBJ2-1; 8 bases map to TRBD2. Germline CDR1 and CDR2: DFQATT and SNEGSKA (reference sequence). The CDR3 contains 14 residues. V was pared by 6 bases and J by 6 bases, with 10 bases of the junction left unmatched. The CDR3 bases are TGCAGTGCCCCGCGGGGGGCCCTACGCAATGAGCAGTTCTTC. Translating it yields CSAPRGALRNEQFF.

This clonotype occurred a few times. The CDR3: CSAREQFGLAGEIGEQFF. The CDR3 DNA reads as TGCAGTGCCAGGGAACAGTTTGGACTAGCGGGAGAAATAGGTGAGCAGTTCTTC. The J gene is TRBJ2-1, the V gene TRBV20-1, with 13 bases that match TRBD2. Unmatched junction bases numbered 20, after V lost 6 bases and J lost 9 bases. The CDR3 has 18 amino acids. Germline V CDR1 and CDR2: DFQATT, SNEGSKA (reference sequence).

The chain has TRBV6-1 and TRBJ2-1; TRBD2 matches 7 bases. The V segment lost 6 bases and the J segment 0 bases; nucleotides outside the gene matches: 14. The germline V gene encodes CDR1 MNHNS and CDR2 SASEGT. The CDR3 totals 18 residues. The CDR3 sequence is CASRRLTSVPSSYNEQFF. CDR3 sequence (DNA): TGTGCCAGCAGGCGCCTTACTAGCGTACCGAGCTCCTACAATGAGCAGTTCTTC.

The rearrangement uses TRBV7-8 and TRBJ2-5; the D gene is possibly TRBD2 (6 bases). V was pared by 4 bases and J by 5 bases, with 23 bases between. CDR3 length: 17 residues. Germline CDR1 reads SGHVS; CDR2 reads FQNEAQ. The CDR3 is CASSSWVGRTVGETQYF. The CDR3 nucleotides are TGTGCCAGCAGCTCGTGGGTGGGGAGGACCGTTGGGGAGACCCAGTACTTC.

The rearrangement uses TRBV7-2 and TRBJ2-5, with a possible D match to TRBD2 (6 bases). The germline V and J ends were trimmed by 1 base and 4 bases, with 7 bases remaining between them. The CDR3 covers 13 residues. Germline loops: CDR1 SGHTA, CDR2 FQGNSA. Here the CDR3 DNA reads TGTGCCAGCAGCTTAGAGGAGGGAGAGACCCAGTACTTC. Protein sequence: CASSLEEGETQYF.

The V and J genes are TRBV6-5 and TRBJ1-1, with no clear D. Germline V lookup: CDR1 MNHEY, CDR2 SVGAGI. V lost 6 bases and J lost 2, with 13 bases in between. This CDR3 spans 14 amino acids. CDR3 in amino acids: CASRDAYSNTEAFF. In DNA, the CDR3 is TGTGCCAGCAGGGACGCTTATTCAAACACTGAAGCTTTCTTT.

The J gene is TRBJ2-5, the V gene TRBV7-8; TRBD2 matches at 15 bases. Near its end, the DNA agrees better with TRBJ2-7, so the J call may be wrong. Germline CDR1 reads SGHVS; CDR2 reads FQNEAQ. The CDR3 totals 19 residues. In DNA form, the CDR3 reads TGTGCCAGCAGCACCACTACCGGGACTAGCGGGAGGATCCCCTACGAGCAGTACTTC. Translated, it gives CASSTTTGTSGRIPYEQYF.

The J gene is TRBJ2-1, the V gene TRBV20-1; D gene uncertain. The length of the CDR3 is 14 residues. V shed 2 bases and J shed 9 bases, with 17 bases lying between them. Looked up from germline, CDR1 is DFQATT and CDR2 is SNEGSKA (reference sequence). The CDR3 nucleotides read TGCAGTGCTAGAAGACCCCTTGATAAGGGTGAGCAGTTCTTC. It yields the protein CSARRPLDKGEQFF.